This T cell receptor (beta chain) was documented in a study of cytomegalovirus exposure and HLA in healthy donors. Overall study results and limits: Cytomegalovirus-associated TCR beta chains were listed, numbering roughly 150. Clonal expansion was found to be greater in HLA-associated TCR beta chains than in equally common others in a later analysis. Solely CMV serostatus was available to characterize immune exposure.

Of note for this clone: No antigen is known for it.

The primer mix had 60 Vbeta and 13 Jbeta primers. Clones were sequenced by immunoSEQ multiplex PCR, and TCRdb holds only the in-frame ones, with some missing. The sample gives 95,000 to 100,000 clones, less than 80% of which show up once; 1.5% to 2.5% is in the top ten. The specimen was PBMCs. The TCR was taken from a man aged 40-49 years in good health and CMV-seronegative.

CDR3 bases: TGCGCCAGCAGGGGGACAGGGAGGACCGGGGAGCTGTTTTTT. Its translation is CASRGTGRTGELFF. The chain uses TRBV10-1 and TRBJ2-2; 9 positions match TRBD1. There are 14 residues in the CDR3. V lost 6 bases, J lost 5 bases, and 4 bases stayed unmatched. Germline V gives CDR1 WNHNN, CDR2 SYGVQD (reference sequence).